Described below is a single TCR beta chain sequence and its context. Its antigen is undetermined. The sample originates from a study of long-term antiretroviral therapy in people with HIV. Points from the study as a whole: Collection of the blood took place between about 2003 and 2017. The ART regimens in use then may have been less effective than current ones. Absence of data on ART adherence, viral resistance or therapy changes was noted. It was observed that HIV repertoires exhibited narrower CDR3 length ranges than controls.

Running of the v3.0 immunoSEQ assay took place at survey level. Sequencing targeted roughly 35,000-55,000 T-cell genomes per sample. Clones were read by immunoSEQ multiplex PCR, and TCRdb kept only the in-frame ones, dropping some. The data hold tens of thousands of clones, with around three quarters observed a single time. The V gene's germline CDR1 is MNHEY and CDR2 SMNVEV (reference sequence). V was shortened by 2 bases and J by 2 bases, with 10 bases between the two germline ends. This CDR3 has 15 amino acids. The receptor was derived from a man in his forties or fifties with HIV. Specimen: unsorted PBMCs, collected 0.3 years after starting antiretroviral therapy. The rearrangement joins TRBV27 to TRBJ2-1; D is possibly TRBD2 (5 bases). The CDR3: CASSLAGKTYNEQFF. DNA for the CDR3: TGTGCCAGCAGTTTAGCCGGGAAAACCTACAATGAGCAGTTCTTC.